These 20 T cell receptor beta chains were all obtained from the same sample, sequenced in a study of cytomegalovirus exposure and HLA in healthy donors. 13 Jbeta primers and 60 Vbeta primers were used for the PCR. Only in-frame clones appear in the TCRdb table, and some are missing; sequencing was by immunoSEQ multiplex PCR. Of about 130,000 clones listed, around 73% are singletons. What was sequenced was PBMCs. The receptors here all came from a human donor in good health.

The chain has TRBV6-1 and TRBJ1-2; D is possibly TRBD1 (5 bases). Per germline, CDR1 MNHNS and CDR2 SASEGT. Trimming removed 5 bases from V and 3 bases from J, with 16 bases in between. There are 15 residues in the CDR3. The CDR3 DNA reads TGTGCCAGCAGTACGACACGGGGGTGGGACTATGGCTACACCTTC. Protein: CASSTTRGWDYGYTF.

In this sample, this clone turned up once. This sequence joins TRBV9 and TRBJ2-7, with 10 bases fitting TRBD1. The CDR3 sequence is 14 residues long. In germline, CDR1 is SGDLS, CDR2 YYNGEE. V trimming: 4 bases; J trimming: 3 bases; junction bases outside the gene matches: 4. DNA for the CDR3: TGTGCCAGCAGCCCGGGACAGGGGAACTACGAGCAGTACTTC. Protein sequence: CASSPGQGNYEQYF.

The rearrangement joins TRBV19 to TRBJ2-6; TRBD1 agrees at 8 bases. J lost 0 bases, V lost 6 bases, and 7 bases had no gene match. CDR1 is LNHDA and CDR2 is SQIVND in the germline V gene (reference sequence). This CDR3 has 17 amino acids. CDR3: CASRTNRGSSGANVLTF. Written as DNA, the CDR3 is TGTGCCAGTAGGACCAACAGGGGGTCCTCTGGGGCCAACGTCCTGACTTTC.

The chain joins TRBV25-1 to TRBJ2-7; D is uncertain. The CDR3 consists of 11 residues. Germline CDR1 MGHDK, CDR2 SYGVNS. V was clipped by 6 bases and J by 1 base, with 4 bases between them. This CDR3 is CASSPSYEQYF. The CDR3 nucleotides are TGTGCCAGCAGCCCTTCCTACGAGCAGTACTTC.

J is TRBJ2-7 and V is TRBV28, with D possibly being TRBD2 (5 bases). CDR3 length: 13 amino acids. The germline V and J ends were trimmed by 4 bases and 6 bases, with 13 bases remaining between them. Per germline, CDR1 MDHEN and CDR2 SYDVKM. CDR3 protein: CASSSTRLIEQYF. Here the CDR3 DNA reads TGTGCCAGCAGTTCAACTAGACTGATCGAGCAGTACTTC.

This clone came up once. The chain joins TRBV9 to TRBJ2-5, with TRBD2 matching over 10 bases. V was pared by 4 bases and J by 1 base, with 7 bases of the junction left unmatched. The CDR3 spans 16 residues. Per the germline V gene, CDR1 is SGDLS and CDR2 is YYNGEE. The CDR3 sequence is CASSPYSGRRQETQYF. The CDR3 region has the DNA TGTGCCAGCAGCCCTTATAGCGGGAGGCGCCAAGAGACCCAGTACTTC.

The genes are TRBV6-4 and TRBJ2-1, with 9 bases aligning to TRBD2. CDR1 and CDR2 from the germline V gene are MRHNA and SNTAGT. The trim removed 6 bases at V and 2 bases at J, leaving 17 bases unmatched. The length of the CDR3 is 19 residues. The CDR3: CASRKKLTALAGTYNEQFF. CDR3 DNA sequence: TGTGCCAGCAGAAAAAAATTGACCGCCCTAGCGGGGACCTACAATGAGCAGTTCTTC.

The chain joins TRBV4-2 to TRBJ1-5; 8 bases align to TRBD1. This CDR3 is built from 15 residues. The V segment lost 0 bases and the J segment 7 bases; nucleotides outside the gene matches: 5. The germline V gene has CDR1 LGHNA and CDR2 YNFKEQ. This CDR3 reads CASSQDGTGGQPQHF. The DNA for the CDR3 is TGTGCCAGCAGCCAAGACGGGACAGGTGGACAGCCCCAGCATTTT.

The V and J genes are TRBV15 and TRBJ2-7; D gene unclear. The germline CDR1 and CDR2 sequences are LNHNV and YYDKDF (reference sequence). Trimming cost V 4 bases and J 0 bases, with 7 bases left between them. CDR3 length: 13 amino acids. CDR3 protein: CATSTGISYEQYF. The CDR3 DNA sequence: TGTGCCACCAGCACAGGAATCTCCTACGAGCAGTACTTC.

The CDR3 sequence is CASSFSGPDTQYF. DNA of the CDR3: TGTGCCAGCAGCTTTTCAGGCCCCGATACGCAGTATTTT. The chain employs TRBV11-3 and TRBJ2-3; D remains unclear. Looked up from germline, CDR1 is SGHNT and CDR2 is YENEEA. This CDR3 comprises 13 residues. The germline V and J ends were trimmed by 3 bases and 6 bases, with 10 bases remaining between them.

V gene TRBV28 combines with J gene TRBJ1-2; possibly TRBD1 for D (6 bases). The CDR3 is 14 residues long. Germline V gives CDR1 MDHEN, CDR2 SYDVKM. The ends were cut back, 6 bases at V and 6 bases at J, with 17 bases in the middle. The CDR3 DNA reads as TGTGCCAGCAGAGCCCCAGGGGTTGAAGATGGCTACACCTTC. Amino acid sequence: CASRAPGVEDGYTF.

This clone was counted between two and nine times. The V and J genes are TRBV11-2 and TRBJ1-1; no definite D call. V was cut by 7 bases and J by 6 bases, with 33 bases left in between. CDR3 length: 19 residues. Germline CDR1 and CDR2: SGHAT and FQNNGV. Written as DNA, the CDR3 is TGTGCCAGCACCCGAATAAATTTTCGAGGGCGCGATTTTGGCGCTGAAGCTTTCTTT. Translated, it gives CASTRINFRGRDFGAEAFF.

J is TRBJ2-3 and V is TRBV9, with D uncertain. Trimming shortened V by 2 bases and J by 0 bases, and 4 bases separated the two germline ends. The V gene's germline CDR1 is SGDLS and CDR2 YYNGEE. The CDR3 length is 13 residues. The CDR3 bases are TGTGCCAGCAGCGTCTCTAGCACAGATACGCAGTATTTT. This encodes CASSVSSTDTQYF.

This clone has just a few counts. The chain carries TRBV2 and TRBJ2-3; 9 bases fit TRBD2. The germline CDR1 and CDR2 sequences are SNHLY and FYNNEI. The length of the CDR3 is 17 residues. Trimming cost V 7 bases and J 2 bases; bases outside gene matches: 13. The CDR3 spells CASTASASGDHTDTQYF. CDR3 DNA: TGTGCCAGCACCGCCTCCGCTAGCGGGGACCACACAGATACGCAGTATTTT. The entire variable domain, with the rest obtained from reference TRBV2 and TRBJ2-3, is as follows: EPEVTQTPSHQVTQMGQEVILRCVPISNHLYFYWYRQILGQKVEFLVSFYNNEISEKSEIFDDQFSVERPDGSNFTLKIRSTKLEDSAMYFCASTASASGDHTDTQYFGPGTRLTVL.

V usage is TRBV27 and J usage is TRBJ1-2; D possibly corresponds to TRBD1 (6 bases). This CDR3 has 12 amino acids. V was trimmed by 5 bases and J by 7 bases, leaving 11 bases between them. Germline V gives CDR1 MNHEY, CDR2 SMNVEV (reference sequence). CDR3 in DNA: TGTGCCAGCAGTACAGGGTCCTTTGGCTACACCTTC. It translates to CASSTGSFGYTF.

The chain uses TRBV7-8 and TRBJ1-2; D not certain. This CDR3 is 13 amino acids long. Per germline, CDR1 SGHVS and CDR2 FQNEAQ. The V and J ends lost 2 bases and 8 bases respectively, with 12 bases between them. CDR3 sequence: CASSLFGVGGYTF. In nucleotides, the CDR3 is TGTGCCAGCAGCTTATTCGGGGTCGGGGGCTACACCTTC.

The rearrangement uses TRBV2 and TRBJ1-3, with TRBD1 identical over 7 bases. In germline, CDR1 is SNHLY, CDR2 FYNNEI. The V gene end was trimmed by 6 bases and the J gene end by 2 bases; junction bases not matched to a gene: 7. CDR3 length equals 15 residues. CDR3 bases: TGTGCCAGCAGGGTCACCCAGGGGGCTGGAAACACCATATATTTT. Protein product: CASRVTQGAGNTIYF.

This chain joins TRBV7-9 and TRBJ2-1, with 15 bases identical to TRBD2. This CDR3 contains 17 residues. The germline V gene encodes CDR1 SEHNR and CDR2 FQNEAQ (reference sequence). Trimming took 5 bases from V and 7 from J; bases not matched to a gene: 9. In DNA, the CDR3 is TGTGCCAGCAGCCCATACCGGACTAGCGGGGGGGGAAATGAGCAGTTCTTC. Encoded protein: CASSPYRTSGGGNEQFF. The whole variable domain, remainder taken from reference TRBV7-9 and TRBJ2-1, is DTGVSQNPRHKITKRGQNVTFRCDPISEHNRLYWYRQTLGQGPEFLTYFQNEAQLEKSRLLSDRFSAERPKGSFSTLEIQRTEQGDSAMYLCASSPYRTSGGGNEQFFGPGTRLTVL.

This clone came up once. One junction end disagrees with the germline gene, perhaps due to a read error. This rearrangement joins TRBV30 to TRBJ1-4; D unresolved. There are 13 residues in the CDR3. Germline-derived CDR1 and CDR2 are GTSNPN and SVGIG (reference sequence). The CDR3 here is CAWSWRQNEKLLF. In DNA form, the CDR3 reads TGTGCCTGGAGTTGGAGGCAGAATGAAAAACTGCTTTTT.

This clone was detected once. The rearrangement links TRBV28 to TRBJ2-5; no reliable D call. Trimming took off 10 bases at V and 0 bases at J, with 12 bases between the two ends. Germline lookup yields CDR1 MDHEN and CDR2 SYDVKM. The CDR3 runs to 13 residues. CDR3 in DNA: TGTGCCACCTCTCCGCGGAACCAAGAGACCCAGTACTTC. Its protein product is CATSPRNQETQYF.